This T cell receptor beta chain was found in a study of T cell repertoires in cytomegalovirus infection. Study context: Peptides in the study included HLA-C-restricted and HLA-B-restricted CMV epitopes. Both CMV infection and a matching HLA type were indicated by public TCR beta signatures.

Study-wide findings and caveats: The cumulative frequency of public TCR beta families distinguished individuals who carried CMV together with the relevant HLA.

V trimming: 5 bases; J trimming: 8 bases; junction bases outside the gene matches: 6. The CDR3 contains 15 residues. As regards this clonotype: Its matching antigen is unknown.

From the reads, TCRdb called clonotypes with MiXCR, one entry per CDR3 protein. This sample carries 700,000 to 900,000 distinct CDR3 sequences, almost 30% of them seen once, and the ten largest clones take around 12%. The TCR comes from a human donor in good health (CMV status not recorded). Some clones in this sample may be carry-over from other donors' samples. V and J are TRBV12-3 or TRBV12-4 and TRBJ1-6; 10 nucleotides line up with TRBD1. Sequenced here: cultured CD8+ T cells from PBMCs, sampled from culture after CMV antigen stimulation. The CDR3 nucleotides read TGTGCCAGCAGTCCCCGGGACAGGGGTTATTCACCCCTCCACTTT. Translation: CASSPRDRGYSPLHF.